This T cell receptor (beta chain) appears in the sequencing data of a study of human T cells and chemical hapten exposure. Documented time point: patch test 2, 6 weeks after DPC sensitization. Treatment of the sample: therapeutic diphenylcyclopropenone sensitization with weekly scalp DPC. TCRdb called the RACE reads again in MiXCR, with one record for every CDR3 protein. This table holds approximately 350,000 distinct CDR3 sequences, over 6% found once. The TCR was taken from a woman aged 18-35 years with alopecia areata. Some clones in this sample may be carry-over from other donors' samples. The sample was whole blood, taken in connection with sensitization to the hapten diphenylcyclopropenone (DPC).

The CDR3 DNA reads as TGTGCCAGCAGCTTAGCAGGGGAGGGTACGCAGTATTTT. Its translation: CASSLAGEGTQYF. The chain uses TRBV7-2 and TRBJ2-3; TRBD2 matches at 7 bases. CDR1 is SGHTA and CDR2 is FQGNSA in the germline V gene. The CDR3 spans 13 residues. With V trimmed by 0 bases and J by 8 bases, 2 bases remained unmatched.